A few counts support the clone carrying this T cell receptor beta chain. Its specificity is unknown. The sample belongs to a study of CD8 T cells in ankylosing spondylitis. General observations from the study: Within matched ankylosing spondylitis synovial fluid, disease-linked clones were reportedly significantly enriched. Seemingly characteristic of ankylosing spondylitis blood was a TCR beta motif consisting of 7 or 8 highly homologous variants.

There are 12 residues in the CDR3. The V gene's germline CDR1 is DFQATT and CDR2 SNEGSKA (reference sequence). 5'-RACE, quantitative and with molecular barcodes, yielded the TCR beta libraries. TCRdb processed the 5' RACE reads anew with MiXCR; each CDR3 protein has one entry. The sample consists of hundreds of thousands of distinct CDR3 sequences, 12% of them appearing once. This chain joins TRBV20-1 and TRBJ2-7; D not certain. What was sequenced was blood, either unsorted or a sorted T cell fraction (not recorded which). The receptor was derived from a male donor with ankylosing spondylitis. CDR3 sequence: CKMDQSSYEQYF. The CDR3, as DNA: TGCAAGATGGACCAGAGCTCCTACGAGCAGTACTTC.